Sequencing of this TCR beta chain was carried out in a study of blood T cell repertoires in COVID-19. The CDR3 runs to 15 residues. Here immunoSEQ multiplex PCR was the method, and the copy in TCRdb shows in-frame clones only, minus some. The sample yields hundreds of thousands of clones, about 87% seen once. What was sequenced was peripheral blood. The TCR comes from a woman between 18 and 29 years old with acute or convalescent COVID-19. The chain couples TRBV21-1 to TRBJ1-1. TRBV21-1 is a pseudogene segment. The CDR3 DNA reads TGTGCCAGCAGCAAGGGAGGAGGGATGAACACTGAAGCTTTCTTT. Residues: CASSKGGGMNTEAFF.